A single sample is the source of the 4 T cell receptor beta chains below, sequenced in a study of shared clonotypes between healthy human individuals. Repertoires were generated with immunoSEQ multiplex PCR, while TCRdb's copy carries only in-frame clones and drops some. The top ten hold 0.55% to 0.7% of the sample, which has around 1.1 million clones, around 78% seen once. The material sequenced was memory CD4+ T cells from PBMCs. Subset indicated: CD45RA-negative fraction. The source of these receptors is a man between 18 and 29 years old in good health. Some clones in this sample may be carry-over from other donors' samples.

This clone was counted between two and nine times. The chain couples TRBV2 to TRBJ2-2, with 10 bases lining up with TRBD1. The CDR3 totals 15 residues. Germline CDR1 is SNHLY and CDR2 is FYNNEI. Trimming took 6 bases from V and 2 from J; bases not matched to a gene: 3. CDR3 DNA sequence: TGTGCCAGCAGAGGACAGGGGGAAAACACCGGGGAGCTGTTTTTT. Amino acid sequence: CASRGQGENTGELFF.

The chain has TRBV6-5 and TRBJ2-1; maybe TRBD2 (5 bases). The germline CDR1 and CDR2 sequences are MNHEY and SVGAGI. There are 12 residues in the CDR3. V dropped 8 bases and J dropped 0 bases, with 5 bases sitting between them. In DNA form, the CDR3 reads TGTGCCAGCGGGAGCTCCTACAATGAGCAGTTCTTC. Translation gives CASGSSYNEQFF.

As for this clone: A much bigger clone sits one base away, suggesting this may be a read error. The same CDR3 arises from other DNA sequences in this sample as well. The V call is TRBV28, the J call TRBJ2-7; 9 nucleotides line up with TRBD2. Germline CDR1 MDHEN, CDR2 SYDVKM. The V and J ends lost 2 bases and 2 bases, in that order; junction bases with no gene match: 1. The CDR3 has 14 residues. In DNA form, the CDR3 reads TGTGCCAGCAGTTTAGCGGGAGGGACCTACGAGCAGTACTTC. Protein product: CASSLAGGTYEQYF.

The CDR3 spells CASSTPGAETQYF. CDR3 sequence (DNA): TGTGCCAGCAGTACCCCCGGGGCAGAGACCCAGTACTTC. The chain couples TRBV6-5 to TRBJ2-5; the D gene could be TRBD1 or TRBD2 (5 bases each). Germline CDR1 MNHEY, CDR2 SVGAGI. The CDR3 covers 13 residues. Trimming cost V 5 bases and J 4 bases, with 11 bases left between them.